This TCR beta chain was sequenced in a study of T cell changes during pregnancy in multiple sclerosis. Generated by immunoSEQ multiplex PCR, the TCRdb table keeps only in-frame clones and is missing some. The repertoire holds about 44,000 clones, with 88% as singletons. Germline V lookup: CDR1 SGHVS, CDR2 FQNEAQ. This CDR3 contains 12 residues. Trimming removed 4 bases from V and 6 bases from J, with 10 bases in between. This chain uses TRBV7-8 with TRBJ2-7; D is undetermined. Specimen: CD8+ T cells from peripheral blood mononuclear cells, collected after pregnancy. The receptor's source is a female donor in good health, enrolled as a control in a pregnancy study. Written as DNA, the CDR3 is TGTGCCAGCAGCTGGTCGACGGGCGAGCAGTACTTC. Amino acid sequence: CASSWSTGEQYF.